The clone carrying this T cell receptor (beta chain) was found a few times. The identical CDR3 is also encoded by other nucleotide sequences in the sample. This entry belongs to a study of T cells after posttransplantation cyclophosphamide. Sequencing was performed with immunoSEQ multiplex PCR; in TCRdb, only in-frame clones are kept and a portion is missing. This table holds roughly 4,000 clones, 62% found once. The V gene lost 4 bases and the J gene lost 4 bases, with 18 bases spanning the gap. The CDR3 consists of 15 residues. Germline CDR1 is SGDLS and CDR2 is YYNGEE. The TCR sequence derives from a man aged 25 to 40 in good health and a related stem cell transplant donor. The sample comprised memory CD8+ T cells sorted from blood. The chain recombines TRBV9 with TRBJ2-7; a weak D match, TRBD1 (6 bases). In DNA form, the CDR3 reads TGTGCCAGCAGCATCGGACAGAAGACGGCATACGAGCAGTACTTC. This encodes CASSIGQKTAYEQYF.